This entry features one T cell receptor beta chain sequence. This record comes from a study of T cell changes during pregnancy in multiple sclerosis. The CDR3 is 12 residues long. Trimming pared 6 bases from V and 4 bases from J, leaving 9 bases between. Germline V gene lookup returns CDR1 MDHEN and CDR2 SYDVKM. Profiled with immunoSEQ multiplex PCR; TCRdb holds only in-frame clones, not every one. The sample has about 52,000 clones; about 92% are singletons. The TCR sequence derives from a female donor with multiple sclerosis, enrolled in a pregnancy study. This chain links TRBV28 with TRBJ1-2, with D perhaps matching TRBD1 (5 bases). The sample here was CD4+ T cells from peripheral blood mononuclear cells, taken in the third trimester of pregnancy. The CDR3 region is CASSHRRYGYTF. CDR3 coding DNA: TGTGCCAGCAGCCACAGGCGCTATGGCTACACCTTC.